The clone carrying this T cell receptor beta chain was picked up one time. The antigen remains undetermined. The junction departs from germline at one end; a sequencing error may be responsible. Genomic DNA provided the template from which TCR beta VDJ and CDR3 profiles were obtained. TCRdb reprocessed the reads via MiXCR and lists one record per CDR3 protein. The sample carries 33,000 or so distinct CDR3 sequences, more than 75% recorded once. This entry is derived from a study of CD8+CD57+ T cells in acquired aplastic anemia. Study findings and constraints: Roughly 27 shared CD8+ CDR3s appeared highly expressed within patients' immunodominant clones. Between the patient and control groups, CD8+ Simpson's diversity did not differ significantly.

Germline CDR1 MNHNS, CDR2 SASEGT. The CDR3 consists of 15 residues. Sequenced sample: sorted CD4+, CD8+, or CD8+CD57+ T cells (not recorded which) from PBMCs. The V gene is TRBV6-1, the J gene TRBJ2-1, with D tentatively TRBD2 (5 bases). This receptor was taken from a human donor in good health, serving as a control. DNA of the CDR3: TGTGACAGCAGTGAACGGGGTAGCTCCTACAATGAGCAGTTCTTC. Encoded protein: CDSSERGSSYNEQFF.